This T cell receptor beta chain was profiled in a study of PD-1 blockade in mismatch repair-deficient tumors. The wider study: Enrolled about 2013-2016, patients had progressing, pretreated mismatch repair-deficient cancers of 12 types. General study points: Rapid post-treatment expansion, then contraction, generally preceding radiologic response, marked tumor-resident clones.

TCR sequencing covered a few patients who responded to pembrolizumab. Germline V CDR1 and CDR2: SNHLY, FYNNEI. The CDR3 consists of 14 residues. V lost 5 bases and J lost 3, with 11 bases in between. A remark on this clone: Its specificity is not known.

Generated by immunoSEQ multiplex PCR, the TCRdb table keeps only in-frame clones and is missing some. This table has some 120,000 clones, about 88% appearing once. The chain is built from TRBV2 and TRBJ1-5; D possibly corresponds to TRBD1 (5 bases). This receptor was taken from an adult with mismatch repair-deficient cancer. The input for sequencing was peripheral blood, taken 44 weeks after starting pembrolizumab. The CDR3 reads CASSRQLINQPQHF. CDR3 bases: TGTGCCAGCAGTAGACAGCTAATCAATCAGCCCCAGCATTTT.